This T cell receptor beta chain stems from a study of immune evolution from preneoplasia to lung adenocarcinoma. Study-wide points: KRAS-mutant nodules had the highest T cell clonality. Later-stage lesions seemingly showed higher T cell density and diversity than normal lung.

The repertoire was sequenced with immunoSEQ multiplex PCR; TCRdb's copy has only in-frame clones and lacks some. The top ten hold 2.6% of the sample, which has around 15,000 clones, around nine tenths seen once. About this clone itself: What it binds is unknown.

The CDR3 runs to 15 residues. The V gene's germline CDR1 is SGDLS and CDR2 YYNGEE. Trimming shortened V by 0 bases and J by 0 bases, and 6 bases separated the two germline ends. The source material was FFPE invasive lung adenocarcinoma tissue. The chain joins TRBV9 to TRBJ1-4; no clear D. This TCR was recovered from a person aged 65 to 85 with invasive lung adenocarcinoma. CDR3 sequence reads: CASSVGLATNEKLFF. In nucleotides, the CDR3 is TGTGCCAGCAGCGTAGGCCTTGCAACTAATGAAAAACTGTTTTTT.